This is a list of T cell receptor beta chains from one sample in a study of blood T cell repertoires in COVID-19. Here immunoSEQ multiplex PCR was the method, and the copy in TCRdb shows in-frame clones only, minus some. The sample yields under 250,000 clones, 80% seen once. Sequencing used peripheral blood. These receptor sequences come from a human donor in a cohort sampled during active COVID-19. The CDR3 runs from the conserved cysteine through the conserved F or W. The order of the fields is D gene, CDR3 length, V gene, J gene, clone size, CDR3 protein, CDR3 DNA. The D gene is left open where the match is weak. The size entry is marked missing in some rows and otherwise reads once, few, many or a size class.

D: .; length: 16; V: TRBV15; J: TRBJ1-2; size: .; CDR3: CATSRTPQGLRGGYTF; DNA: TGTGCCACCAGCAGAACCCCCCAGGGACTACGCGGGGGCTACACCTTC
D: TRBD2; length: 17; V: TRBV24-1; J: TRBJ2-1; size: .; CDR3: CATSDRRGGSVYNEQFF; DNA: TGTGCCACCAGTGATAGACGGGGGGGGAGTGTTTACAATGAGCAGTTCTTC
D: TRBD1; length: 14; V: TRBV19; J: TRBJ2-7; size: .; CDR3: CASSIGTGTYEQYF; DNA: TGTGCCAGTAGTATTGGGACAGGGACATACGAGCAGTACTTC
D: .; length: 15; V: TRBV4-2; J: TRBJ1-1; size: .; CDR3: CASSQDNRMNTEAFF; DNA: TGTGCCAGCAGCCAAGATAACAGGATGAACACTGAAGCTTTCTTT
D: TRBD1; length: 18; V: TRBV3-1/TRBV3-2; J: TRBJ2-2; size: .; CDR3: CASSLSLVLRGQPGELFF; DNA: TGTGCCAGCAGCCTGTCTTTGGTTTTAAGGGGGCAGCCCGGGGAGCTGTTTTTT
D: TRBD2; length: 18; V: TRBV27; J: TRBJ2-1; size: .; CDR3: CASSSLGLAGMSYNEQFF; DNA: TGTGCCAGCAGTTCTCTTGGACTAGCGGGGATGTCCTACAATGAGCAGTTCTTC
D: TRBD1; length: 13; V: TRBV2; J: TRBJ1-2; size: .; CDR3: CARQGELNYGYTF; DNA: TGTGCCAGACAGGGGGAGTTAAACTATGGCTACACCTTC
D: TRBD1; length: 19; V: TRBV5-4; J: TRBJ2-5; size: .; CDR3: CASSSWAHVEGADSGTQYF; DNA: TGTGCCAGCAGCTCCTGGGCCCACGTCGAGGGGGCGGACTCGGGGACCCAGTACTTC
D: .; length: 14; V: TRBV2; J: TRBJ2-7; size: .; CDR3: CASSELGRIYEQYF; DNA: TGTGCCAGCAGTGAATTGGGGCGAATTTACGAGCAGTACTTC
D: .; length: 14; V: TRBV4-3; J: TRBJ1-2; size: .; CDR3: CASSQEGRAYGYTF; DNA: TGCGCCAGCAGCCAAGAGGGGAGGGCCTATGGCTACACCTTC
D: .; length: 14; V: TRBV28; J: TRBJ2-7; size: .; CDR3: CASSLVPGSYEQYF; DNA: TGTGCCAGCAGTTTAGTCCCGGGATCCTACGAGCAGTACTTC
D: TRBD1; length: 17; V: TRBV9; J: TRBJ2-3; size: .; CDR3: CASSVEDEGAEEDTQYF; DNA: TGTGCCAGCAGCGTAGAGGATGAGGGGGCCGAAGAAGATACGCAGTATTTT
D: TRBD1; length: 14; V: TRBV5-6; J: TRBJ1-2; size: many; CDR3: CASSFSDRSYGYTF; DNA: TGTGCCAGCAGCTTCTCGGACAGGTCTTATGGCTACACCTTC
D: .; length: 13; V: TRBV11-3; J: TRBJ2-1; size: once; CDR3: CASSESRYNEQFF; DNA: TGTGCCAGCAGCGAGTCGCGATACAATGAGCAGTTCTTC
D: .; length: 15; V: TRBV5-4; J: TRBJ2-7; size: .; CDR3: CASSRGGEPSYEQYF; DNA: TGTGCCAGCAGCAGGGGGGGGGAGCCCTCCTACGAGCAGTACTTC
D: TRBD1; length: 15; V: TRBV27; J: TRBJ2-7; size: .; CDR3: CASSFGTGASYEQYF; DNA: TGTGCCAGCAGTTTCGGGACAGGGGCTTCCTACGAGCAGTACTTC
D: .; length: 14; V: TRBV28; J: TRBJ1-1; size: .; CDR3: CASSLPRTDTEAFF; DNA: TGTGCCAGCAGTTTACCCCGGACAGACACTGAAGCTTTCTTT
D: .; length: 15; V: TRBV11-2; J: TRBJ1-1; size: few; CDR3: CASSPGWNLNTEAFF; DNA: TGTGCCAGCAGCCCGGGTTGGAATTTGAACACTGAAGCTTTCTTT
D: .; length: 17; V: TRBV5-4; J: TRBJ1-6; size: .; CDR3: CASSLDRESSVNSPLHF; DNA: TGTGCCAGCAGCTTGGACAGGGAGAGTTCGGTTAATTCACCCCTCCACTTT
D: .; length: 14; V: TRBV9; J: TRBJ1-2; size: .; CDR3: CASSVSGKSRGYTF; DNA: TGTGCCAGCAGCGTATCGGGGAAGTCGCGAGGCTACACCTTC
D: TRBD2; length: 15; V: TRBV29-1; J: TRBJ2-7; size: .; CDR3: CSVEVMASGRYEQYF; DNA: TGCAGCGTTGAAGTTATGGCTAGCGGCCGCTACGAGCAGTACTTC
D: .; length: 14; V: TRBV15; J: TRBJ2-1; size: .; CDR3: CATSRDQASNEQFF; DNA: TGTGCCACCAGCAGAGACCAGGCCTCGAATGAGCAGTTCTTC
D: .; length: 15; V: TRBV27; J: TRBJ2-2; size: once; CDR3: CASSLMGGRTGELFF; DNA: TGTGCCAGCAGTTTAATGGGGGGTCGTACCGGGGAGCTGTTTTTT
D: .; length: 14; V: TRBV2; J: TRBJ1-5; size: .; CDR3: CASSERGGDQPQHF; DNA: TGTGCCAGCAGTGAACGGGGGGGCGATCAGCCCCAGCATTTT
D: .; length: 13; V: TRBV2; J: TRBJ1-5; size: .; CDR3: CASSEGRNQPQHF; DNA: TGTGCCAGCAGTGAGGGCAGAAATCAGCCCCAGCATTTT
D: .; length: 13; V: TRBV6-4; J: TRBJ1-1; size: .; CDR3: CASSDGLNTEAFF; DNA: TGTGCCAGCAGTGACGGCCTGAACACTGAAGCTTTCTTT
D: .; length: 17; V: TRBV12-1; J: TRBJ2-5; size: few; CDR3: CASRYRLAGDVEGTQYF; DNA: TGTGCCAGCAGATATAGACTAGCGGGGGACGTGGAGGGGACCCAGTACTTC
D: .; length: 13; V: TRBV19; J: TRBJ1-1; size: .; CDR3: CASSATAGTEAFF; DNA: TGTGCCAGTAGCGCGACGGCGGGCACTGAAGCTTTCTTT
D: .; length: 13; V: TRBV3-1/TRBV3-2; J: TRBJ1-5; size: .; CDR3: CASSWDLNQPQHF; DNA: TGTGCCAGCAGCTGGGACTTAAATCAGCCCCAGCATTTT
D: .; length: 15; V: TRBV6-6; J: TRBJ1-5; size: few; CDR3: CASTPRGYGNQPQHF; DNA: TGTGCCAGCACGCCTAGGGGGTACGGCAATCAGCCCCAGCATTTT